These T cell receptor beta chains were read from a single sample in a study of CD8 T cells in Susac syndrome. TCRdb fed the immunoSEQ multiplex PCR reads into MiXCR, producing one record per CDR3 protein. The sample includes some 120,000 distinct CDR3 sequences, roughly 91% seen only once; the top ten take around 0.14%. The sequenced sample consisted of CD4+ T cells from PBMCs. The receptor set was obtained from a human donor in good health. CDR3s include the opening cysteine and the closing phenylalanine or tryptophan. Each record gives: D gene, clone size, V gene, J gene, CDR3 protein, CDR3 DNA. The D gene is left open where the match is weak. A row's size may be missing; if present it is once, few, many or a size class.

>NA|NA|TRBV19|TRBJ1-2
CASSISGSKALGYTF
TGTGCCAGTAGTATCTCCGGGTCAAAGGCCCTGGGCTACACCTTC
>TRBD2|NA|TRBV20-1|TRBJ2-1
CSARVRSGALNEQFF
TGCAGTGCTAGAGTTCGGAGCGGGGCTCTCAATGAGCAGTTCTTC
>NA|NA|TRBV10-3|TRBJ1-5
CAISSGVNQPQHF
TGTGCCATCAGTTCAGGGGTCAATCAGCCCCAGCATTTT
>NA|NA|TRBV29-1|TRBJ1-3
CSVAETTGNTIYF
TGCAGTGTGGCGGAGACCACTGGAAACACCATATATTTT
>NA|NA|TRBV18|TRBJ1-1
CASSPVERTEAFF
TGTGCCAGCTCACCGGTGGAAAGGACTGAAGCTTTCTTT
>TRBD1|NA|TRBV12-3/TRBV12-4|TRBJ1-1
CASRTGGSEAFF
TGTGCCAGCAGGACAGGGGGCAGTGAAGCTTTCTTT
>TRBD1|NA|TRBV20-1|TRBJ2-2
CSADRPGGTGELFF
TGCAGTGCCGACCGGCCAGGGGGCACCGGGGAGCTGTTTTTT
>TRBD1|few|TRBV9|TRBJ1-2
CASSGDRDPNYGYTF
TGTGCCAGCAGCGGAGACAGGGATCCAAACTATGGCTACACCTTC
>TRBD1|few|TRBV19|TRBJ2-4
CASSILRGTDIQYF
TGTGCCAGTAGTATCCTCAGGGGGACGGACATTCAGTACTTC
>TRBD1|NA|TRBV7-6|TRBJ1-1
CASSSKVGDRAMNTEAFF
TGTGCCAGCAGCTCAAAGGTGGGGGACAGGGCCATGAACACTGAAGCTTTCTTT
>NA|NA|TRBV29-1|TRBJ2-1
CSVEGGSYNEQFF
TGCAGCGTGGAGGGGGGGTCCTACAATGAGCAGTTCTTC
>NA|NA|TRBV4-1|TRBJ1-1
CASSQDASGNTEAFF
TGCGCCAGCAGCCAAGATGCATCAGGGAACACTGAAGCTTTCTTT
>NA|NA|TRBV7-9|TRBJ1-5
CASSLASNQPQHF
TGTGCCAGCAGCTTGGCGAGCAATCAGCCCCAGCATTTT
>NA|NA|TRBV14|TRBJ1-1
CASSWDSGTEAFF
TGTGCCAGCAGCTGGGATTCGGGCACTGAAGCTTTCTTT
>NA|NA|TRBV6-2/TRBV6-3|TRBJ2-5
CASSYDLGTQYF
TGTGCCAGCAGTTACGACCTTGGGACCCAGTACTTC
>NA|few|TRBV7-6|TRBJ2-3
CASSSTRSTDTQYF
TGTGCCAGCAGTTCCACACGAAGCACAGATACGCAGTATTTT
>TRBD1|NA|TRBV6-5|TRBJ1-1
CAGGGGDSPNSEAFF
TGTGCCGGCGGAGGTGGGGACAGCCCGAACTCTGAAGCTTTCTTT
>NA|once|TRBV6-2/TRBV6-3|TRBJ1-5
CAAEAAGNNQPQHF
TGTGCCGCCGAGGCAGCTGGGAACAATCAGCCCCAGCATTTT
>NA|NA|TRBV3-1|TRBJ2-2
CASSHFLAKQKGTGELFF
TGTGCCAGCAGCCACTTCCTAGCGAAACAGAAGGGCACCGGGGAGCTGTTTTTT
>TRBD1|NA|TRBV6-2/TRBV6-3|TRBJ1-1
CASSLQGAKPEAFF
TGTGCCAGCAGTCTACAGGGGGCGAAGCCTGAAGCTTTCTTT
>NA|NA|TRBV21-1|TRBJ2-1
CASSKEGGIPLYNEQFF
TGTGCCAGCAGCAAAGAGGGGGGTATCCCCCTCTACAATGAGCAGTTCTTC
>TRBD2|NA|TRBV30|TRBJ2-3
CAWSPPGGSADTQYF
TGTGCCTGGAGTCCCCCGGGAGGATCCGCAGATACGCAGTATTTT
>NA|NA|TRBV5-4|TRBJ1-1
CASSSTQGHEAFF
TGTGCCAGCAGCTCAACACAGGGACATGAAGCTTTCTTT
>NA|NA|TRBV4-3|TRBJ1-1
CASSQMGANTEAFF
TGCGCCAGCAGCCAAATGGGCGCGAACACTGAAGCTTTCTTT
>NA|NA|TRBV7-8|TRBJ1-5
CASSMYSNQPQHF
TGTGCCAGCAGTATGTATAGCAATCAGCCCCAGCATTTT
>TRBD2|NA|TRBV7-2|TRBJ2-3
CASSGTSGGRTDTQYF
TGTGCCAGCAGCGGGACTAGCGGAGGCCGCACAGATACGCAGTATTTT